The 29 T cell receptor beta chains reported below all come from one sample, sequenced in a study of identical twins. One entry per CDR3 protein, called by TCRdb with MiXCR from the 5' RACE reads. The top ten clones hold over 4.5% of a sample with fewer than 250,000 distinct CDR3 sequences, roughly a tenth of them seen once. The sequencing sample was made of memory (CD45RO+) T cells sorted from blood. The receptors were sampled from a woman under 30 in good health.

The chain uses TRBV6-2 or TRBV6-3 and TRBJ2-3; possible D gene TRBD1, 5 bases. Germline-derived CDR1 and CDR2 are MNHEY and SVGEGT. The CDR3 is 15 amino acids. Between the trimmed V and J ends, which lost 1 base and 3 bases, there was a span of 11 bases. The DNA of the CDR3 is TGTGCCAGCAGTTACTGGTCCTCAGGGACAGATACGCAGTATTTT. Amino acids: CASSYWSSGTDTQYF.

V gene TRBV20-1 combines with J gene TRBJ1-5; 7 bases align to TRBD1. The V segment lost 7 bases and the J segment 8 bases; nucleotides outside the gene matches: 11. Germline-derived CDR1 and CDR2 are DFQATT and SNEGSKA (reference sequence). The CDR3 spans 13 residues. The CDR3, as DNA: TGCAGTGGCGTACAGGGGTGGGGCGAGCCCCAGCATTTT. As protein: CSGVQGWGEPQHF.

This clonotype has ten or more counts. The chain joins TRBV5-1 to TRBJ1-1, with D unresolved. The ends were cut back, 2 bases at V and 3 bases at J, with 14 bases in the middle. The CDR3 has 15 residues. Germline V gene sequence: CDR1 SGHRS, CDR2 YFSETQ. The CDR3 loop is CASSLRASRDTEAFF. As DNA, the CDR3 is TGCGCCAGCAGCTTAAGGGCATCGCGGGACACTGAAGCTTTCTTT. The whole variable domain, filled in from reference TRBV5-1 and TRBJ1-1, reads KAGVTQTPRYLIKTRGQQVTLSCSPISGHRSVSWYQQTPGQGLQFLFEYFSETQRNKGNFPGRFSGRQFSNSRSEMNVSTLELGDSALYLCASSLRASRDTEAFFGQGTRLTVV.

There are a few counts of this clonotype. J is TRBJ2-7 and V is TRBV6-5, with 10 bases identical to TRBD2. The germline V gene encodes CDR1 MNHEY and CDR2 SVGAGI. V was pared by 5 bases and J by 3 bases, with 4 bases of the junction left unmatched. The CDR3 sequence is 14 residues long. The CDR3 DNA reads TGTGCCAGCAGTCTACTAGCGGGAAACTACGAGCAGTACTTC. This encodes CASSLLAGNYEQYF.

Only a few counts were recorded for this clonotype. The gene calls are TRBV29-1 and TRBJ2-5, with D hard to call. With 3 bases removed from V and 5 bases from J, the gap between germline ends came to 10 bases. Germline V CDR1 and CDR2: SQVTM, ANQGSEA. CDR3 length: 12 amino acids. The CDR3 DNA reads TGCAGCGTTGACAGGTCAAGGGAGACCCAGTACTTC. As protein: CSVDRSRETQYF.

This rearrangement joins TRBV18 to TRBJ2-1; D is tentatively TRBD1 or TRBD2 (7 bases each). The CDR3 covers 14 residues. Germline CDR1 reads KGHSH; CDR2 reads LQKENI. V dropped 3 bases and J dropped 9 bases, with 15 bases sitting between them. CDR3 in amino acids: CASSPIQGGREQFF. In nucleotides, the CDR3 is TGTGCCAGCTCACCTATCCAGGGGGGGCGTGAGCAGTTCTTC.

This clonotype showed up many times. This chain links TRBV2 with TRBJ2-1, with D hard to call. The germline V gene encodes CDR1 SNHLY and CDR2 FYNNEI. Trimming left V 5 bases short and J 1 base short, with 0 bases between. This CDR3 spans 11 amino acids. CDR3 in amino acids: CASSSYNEQFF. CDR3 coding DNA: TGTGCCAGCAGTTCCTACAATGAGCAGTTCTTC.

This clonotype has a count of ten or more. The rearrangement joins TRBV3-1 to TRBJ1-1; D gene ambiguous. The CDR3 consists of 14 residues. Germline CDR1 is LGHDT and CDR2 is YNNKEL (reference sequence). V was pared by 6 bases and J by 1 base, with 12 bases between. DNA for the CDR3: TGTGCCAGCAGTTTCAACAGCAGGAACACTGAAGCTTTCTTT. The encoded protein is CASSFNSRNTEAFF.

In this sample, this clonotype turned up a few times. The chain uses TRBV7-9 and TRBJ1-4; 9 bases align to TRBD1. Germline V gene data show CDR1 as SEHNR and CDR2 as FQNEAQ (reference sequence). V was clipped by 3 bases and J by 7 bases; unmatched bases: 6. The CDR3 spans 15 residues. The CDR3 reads CASSLGQGFREKLFF. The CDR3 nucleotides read TGTGCCAGCAGCTTGGGACAGGGATTTCGTGAAAAACTGTTTTTT.

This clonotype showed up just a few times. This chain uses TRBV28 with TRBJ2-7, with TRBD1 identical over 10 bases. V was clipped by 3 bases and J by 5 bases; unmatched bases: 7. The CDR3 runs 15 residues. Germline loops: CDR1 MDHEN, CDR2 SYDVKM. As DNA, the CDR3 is TGTGCCAGCAGTTTTGCCGGGACAGGGGACAACGAGCAGTACTTC. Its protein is CASSFAGTGDNEQYF.

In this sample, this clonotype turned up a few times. The CDR3 coding sequence is TGCAGTGCTAGAGCTCCGGGACTAGCGGCCTACAATGAGCAGTTCTTC. Its protein is CSARAPGLAAYNEQFF. This rearrangement joins TRBV20-1 to TRBJ2-1, with 11 bases fitting TRBD2. The CDR3 contains 16 residues. Trimming took 1 base from V and 2 from J; bases not matched to a gene: 4. The germline V gene encodes CDR1 DFQATT and CDR2 SNEGSKA (reference sequence).

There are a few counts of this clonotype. CDR3 region: CASSTDRLEKLFF. CDR3 bases: TGTGCCAGCAGCACGGACAGGCTCGAAAAACTGTTTTTT. The chain is built from TRBV7-2 and TRBJ1-4, with 7 bases identical to TRBD1. The V and J ends lost 5 bases and 8 bases, in that order; junction bases with no gene match: 5. This CDR3 contains 13 residues. Germline V gene data show CDR1 as SGHTA and CDR2 as FQGNSA.

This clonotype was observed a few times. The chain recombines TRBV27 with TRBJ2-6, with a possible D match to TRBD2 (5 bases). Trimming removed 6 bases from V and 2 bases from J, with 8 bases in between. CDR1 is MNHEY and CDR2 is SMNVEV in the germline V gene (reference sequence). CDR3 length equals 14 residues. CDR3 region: CASRRVTGANVLTF. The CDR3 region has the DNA TGTGCCAGCAGGAGGGTTACTGGGGCCAACGTCCTGACTTTC.

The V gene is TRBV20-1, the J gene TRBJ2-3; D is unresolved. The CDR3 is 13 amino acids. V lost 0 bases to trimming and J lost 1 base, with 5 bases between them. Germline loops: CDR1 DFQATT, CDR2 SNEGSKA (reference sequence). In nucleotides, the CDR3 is TGCAGTGCTAGAGATGGCCGCACAGATACGCAGTATTTT. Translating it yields CSARDGRTDTQYF.

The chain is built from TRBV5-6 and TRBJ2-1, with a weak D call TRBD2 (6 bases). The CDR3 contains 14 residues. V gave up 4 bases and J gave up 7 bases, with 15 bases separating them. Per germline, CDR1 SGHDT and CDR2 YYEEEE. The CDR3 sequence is CASSPGVLSNEQFF. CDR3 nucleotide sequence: TGTGCCAGCAGCCCGGGGGTGCTCTCGAATGAGCAGTTCTTC.

The CDR3 DNA follows: TGCAGTGCTAGTCGGACAGGGGGCACGAACACTGAAGCTTTCTTT. This codes for CSASRTGGTNTEAFF. V is TRBV20-1 and J is TRBJ1-1, with TRBD1 matching 11 bases. Trimming took 3 bases from V and 1 from J; bases not matched to a gene: 4. The length of the CDR3 is 15 residues. CDR1 is DFQATT, CDR2 SNEGSKA, per germline (reference sequence).

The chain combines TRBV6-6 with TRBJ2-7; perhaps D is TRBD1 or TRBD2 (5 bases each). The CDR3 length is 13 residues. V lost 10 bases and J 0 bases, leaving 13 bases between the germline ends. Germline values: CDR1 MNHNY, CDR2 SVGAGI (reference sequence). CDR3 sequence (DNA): TGTGCCACCCGGGACGGTAGCTCCTACGAGCAGTACTTC. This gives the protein CATRDGSSYEQYF.

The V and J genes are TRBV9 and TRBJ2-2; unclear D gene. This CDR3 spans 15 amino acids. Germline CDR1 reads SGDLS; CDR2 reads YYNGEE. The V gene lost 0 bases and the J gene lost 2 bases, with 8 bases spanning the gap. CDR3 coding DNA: TGTGCCAGCAGCGTAGTCCAGTTTAACACCGGGGAGCTGTTTTTT. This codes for CASSVVQFNTGELFF.

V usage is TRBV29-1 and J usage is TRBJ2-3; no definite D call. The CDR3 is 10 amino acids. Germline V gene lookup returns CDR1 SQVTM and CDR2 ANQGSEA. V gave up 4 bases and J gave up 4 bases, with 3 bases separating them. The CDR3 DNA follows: TGCAGCGTTGCTTCAGATACGCAGTATTTT. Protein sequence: CSVASDTQYF.

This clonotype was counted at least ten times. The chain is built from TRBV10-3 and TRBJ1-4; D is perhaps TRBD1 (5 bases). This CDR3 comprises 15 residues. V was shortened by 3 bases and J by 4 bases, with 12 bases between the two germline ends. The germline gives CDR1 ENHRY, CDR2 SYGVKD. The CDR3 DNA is TGTGCCATCAGTGATCTGAACAGGCGTAATGAAAAACTGTTTTTT. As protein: CAISDLNRRNEKLFF.

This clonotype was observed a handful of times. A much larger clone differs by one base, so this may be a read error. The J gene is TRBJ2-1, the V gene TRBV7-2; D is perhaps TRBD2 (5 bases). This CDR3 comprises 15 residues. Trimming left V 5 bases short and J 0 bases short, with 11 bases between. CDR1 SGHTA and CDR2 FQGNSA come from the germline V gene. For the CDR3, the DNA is TGTGCCAGCAGCCCCGGACTCCGCTCCTACAATGAGCAGTTCTTC. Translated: CASSPGLRSYNEQFF.

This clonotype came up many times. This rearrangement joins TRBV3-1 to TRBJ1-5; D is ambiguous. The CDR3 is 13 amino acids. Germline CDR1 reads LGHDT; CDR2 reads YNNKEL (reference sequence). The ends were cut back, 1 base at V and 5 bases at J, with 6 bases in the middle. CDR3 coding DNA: TGTGCCAGCAGCCAAGGCCCTTATCAGCCCCAGCATTTT. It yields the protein CASSQGPYQPQHF.

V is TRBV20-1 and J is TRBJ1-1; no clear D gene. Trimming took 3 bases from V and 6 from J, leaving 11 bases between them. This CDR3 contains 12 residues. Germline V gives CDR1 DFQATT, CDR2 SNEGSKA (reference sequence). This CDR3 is CSARSAQPEAFF. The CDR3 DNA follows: TGCAGTGCTAGGTCTGCCCAGCCTGAAGCTTTCTTT.

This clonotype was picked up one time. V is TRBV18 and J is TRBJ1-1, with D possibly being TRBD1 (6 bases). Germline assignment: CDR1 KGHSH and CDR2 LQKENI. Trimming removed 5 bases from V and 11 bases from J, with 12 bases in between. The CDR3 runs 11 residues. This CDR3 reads CASSTGRLAFF. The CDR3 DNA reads TGTGCCAGCTCAACAGGGAGGTTGGCTTTCTTT.

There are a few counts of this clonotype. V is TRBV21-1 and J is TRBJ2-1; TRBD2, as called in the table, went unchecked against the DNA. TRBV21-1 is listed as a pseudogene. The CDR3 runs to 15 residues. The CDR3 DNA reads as TGTGCCAGCAGCAAATCCCGCGGGAGAGACAATGAGCAGTTCTTC. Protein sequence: CASSKSRGRDNEQFF.

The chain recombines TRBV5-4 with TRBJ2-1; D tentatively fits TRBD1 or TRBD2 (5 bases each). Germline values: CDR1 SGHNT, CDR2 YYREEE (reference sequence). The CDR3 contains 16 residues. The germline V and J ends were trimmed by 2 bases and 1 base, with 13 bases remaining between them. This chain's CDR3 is CASSFGAGGSYNEQFF. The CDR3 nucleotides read TGTGCCAGCAGCTTTGGGGCTGGCGGGTCCTACAATGAGCAGTTCTTC.

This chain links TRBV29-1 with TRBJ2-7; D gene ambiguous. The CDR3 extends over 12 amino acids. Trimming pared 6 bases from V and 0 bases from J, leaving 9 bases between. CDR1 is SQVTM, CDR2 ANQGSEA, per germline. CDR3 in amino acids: CSVDGNSYEQYF. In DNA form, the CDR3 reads TGCAGCGTCGACGGAAACTCCTACGAGCAGTACTTC.

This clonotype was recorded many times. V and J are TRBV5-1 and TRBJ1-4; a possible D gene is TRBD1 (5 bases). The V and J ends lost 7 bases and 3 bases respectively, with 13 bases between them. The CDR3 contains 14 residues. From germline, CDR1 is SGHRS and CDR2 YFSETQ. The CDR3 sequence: CASRPQDPNEKLFF. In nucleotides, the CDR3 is TGCGCCAGCCGACCACAGGACCCTAATGAAAAACTGTTTTTT. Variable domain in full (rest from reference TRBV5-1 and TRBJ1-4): KAGVTQTPRYLIKTRGQQVTLSCSPISGHRSVSWYQQTPGQGLQFLFEYFSETQRNKGNFPGRFSGRQFSNSRSEMNVSTLELGDSALYLCASRPQDPNEKLFFGSGTQLSVL.

The CDR3 sequence: CASRRDTQYF. CDR3 nucleotides: TGTGCCAGCAGGCGGGATACGCAGTATTTT. The chain has TRBV2 and TRBJ2-3; D call uncertain. V lost 6 bases and J 6 bases, leaving 4 bases between the germline ends. CDR1 and CDR2 from the germline V gene are SNHLY and FYNNEI. The CDR3 length is 10 residues.